One and the same sample provided the 10 T cell receptor beta chains below, sequenced in a study of blood T cell repertoires in COVID-19. Sequencing used immunoSEQ multiplex PCR; TCRdb keeps in-frame clones, though not all of them. The sample comprises about 250,000 clones, roughly 80% of which are singletons, and 5% rests with the top ten. What was sequenced was PBMCs or T cells enriched from blood (not recorded which). These receptors originate from a man aged 40-55 years who had been exposed to COVID-19.

The chain joins TRBV15 to TRBJ2-3; tentatively, D is TRBD2 (6 bases). Germline V lookup: CDR1 LNHNV, CDR2 YYDKDF (reference sequence). CDR3 size: 14 residues. V was trimmed by 3 bases and J by 4 bases, leaving 11 bases between them. The CDR3 DNA is TGTGCCACCAGCAGGGACTACGGGGCAGATACGCAGTATTTT. Residues: CATSRDYGADTQYF.

V is TRBV7-6 and J is TRBJ2-7, with a tentative D call TRBD1 (6 bases). CDR3 length: 15 residues. Per germline, CDR1 SGHVS and CDR2 FNYEAQ. Trimming took 0 bases from V and 2 from J, leaving 11 bases between them. This chain's CDR3 is CASSLAGRGPYEQYF. The CDR3 nucleotides are TGTGCCAGCAGCTTAGCGGGCAGGGGACCCTACGAGCAGTACTTC.

The J gene is TRBJ2-6, the V gene TRBV19; TRBD1 is a possible D gene (6 bases). V dropped 4 bases and J dropped 2 bases, with 21 bases sitting between them. The length of the CDR3 is 19 residues. CDR1 is LNHDA, CDR2 SQIVND, per germline (reference sequence). This CDR3 is CASSTDNRGGRTGANVLTF. The CDR3, as DNA: TGTGCCAGTAGTACCGATAATCGTGGGGGCCGCACTGGGGCCAACGTCCTGACTTTC.

This sequence joins TRBV3-1 (or the pseudogene TRBV3-2) and TRBJ2-7; weak D call: TRBD1 (6 bases). Trimming pared 4 bases from V and 2 bases from J, leaving 15 bases between. CDR1 is LGHDT and CDR2 is YNNKEL in the germline V gene (reference sequence). The CDR3 loop spans 15 amino acids. In nucleotides, the CDR3 is TGTGCCAGCAGCCTATCCTCAGGGGCGACCTACGAGCAGTACTTC. Its protein product is CASSLSSGATYEQYF.

The V gene is TRBV2, the J gene TRBJ2-7; possible D gene TRBD2, 5 bases. Between the trimmed V and J ends, which lost 6 bases and 2 bases, there was a span of 8 bases. This CDR3 region has 12 residues. CDR1 is SNHLY and CDR2 is FYNNEI in the germline V gene. In DNA form, the CDR3 reads TGTGCCAGCAGCCGCGGGCCCTACGAGCAGTACTTC. It translates to CASSRGPYEQYF. Supplemented by reference TRBV2 and TRBJ2-7, the full variable domain reads EPEVTQTPSHQVTQMGQEVILRCVPISNHLYFYWYRQILGQKVEFLVSFYNNEISEKSEIFDDQFSVERPDGSNFTLKIRSTKLEDSAMYFCASSRGPYEQYFGPGTRLTVT.

This clone was found once. The V and J genes are TRBV2 and TRBJ2-1; TRBD2 aligns across 11 bases. Germline V gene sequence: CDR1 SNHLY, CDR2 FYNNEI. Trimming cost V 3 bases and J 9 bases; bases outside gene matches: 10. The CDR3 totals 16 residues. DNA of the CDR3: TGTGCCAGCAGTGACACTAGCGGGAGCAAGGGTGGTGAGCAGTTCTTC. It specifies CASSDTSGSKGGEQFF.

The chain recombines TRBV27 with TRBJ1-1, with a possible D match to TRBD1 (6 bases). The CDR3 extends over 17 amino acids. The V gene's germline CDR1 is MNHEY and CDR2 SMNVEV (reference sequence). Trimming removed 1 base at V and 2 bases at J, with 17 bases between. The CDR3 here is CASSLYGARGGNTEAFF. As DNA, the CDR3 is TGTGCCAGCAGTTTATACGGGGCAAGGGGGGGCAACACTGAAGCTTTCTTT.

This chain connects TRBV3-1 (or the pseudogene TRBV3-2) to TRBJ2-7; D possibly corresponds to TRBD2 (5 bases). V lost 4 bases and J lost 4, with 17 bases in between. The CDR3 runs to 15 residues. In germline, CDR1 is LGHDT, CDR2 YNNKEL (reference sequence). The CDR3 reads CASSLRRTGNYEQYF. In DNA, the CDR3 is TGTGCCAGCAGCCTCCGACGAACCGGGAATTACGAGCAGTACTTC.

CDR3 residues: CASSESFRVDTQYF. Written as DNA, the CDR3 is TGCGCCAGCAGTGAGTCGTTCCGGGTGGATACGCAGTATTTT. This chain joins TRBV10-1 and TRBJ2-3; D unresolved. In germline, CDR1 is WNHNN, CDR2 SYGVQD (reference sequence). With 0 bases removed from V and 6 bases from J, the gap between germline ends came to 10 bases. The CDR3 loop spans 14 amino acids.

V gene TRBV5-1 combines with J gene TRBJ1-3, with no clear D. Looked up from germline, CDR1 is SGHRS and CDR2 is YFSETQ. V was pared by 4 bases and J by 1 base, with 12 bases between. The CDR3 is made up of 15 amino acids. This CDR3 is CASSNPGVSGNTIYF. CDR3 sequence (DNA): TGCGCCAGCAGCAACCCAGGTGTATCTGGAAACACCATATATTTT.